This entry lists 27 T cell receptor beta chains sequenced from one sample in a study of shared clonotypes between healthy human individuals. This table comes from immunoSEQ multiplex PCR, and its TCRdb copy is limited to in-frame clones, with some not included. The data contain approximately 500,000 clones, about three quarters of them singletons. Material: PBMCs. The receptors stem from a woman in her 40s in good health. Some clones in this sample may be carry-over from other donors' samples.

J is TRBJ2-1 and V is TRBV5-1, with 9 bases lining up with TRBD2. This CDR3 comprises 15 residues. Germline loops: CDR1 SGHRS, CDR2 YFSETQ. Losses at the gene ends were 0 bases for V and 9 bases for J; bases not matched to a gene: 7. CDR3 sequence reads: CASSLVGSGRTEQFF. CDR3 nucleotide sequence: TGCGCCAGCAGCTTGGTCGGTAGCGGGAGAACTGAGCAGTTCTTC.

The V gene is TRBV18, the J gene TRBJ2-7; 7 nucleotides line up with TRBD1. The CDR3 runs 13 residues. Unmatched junction bases numbered 5, after V lost 6 bases and J lost 3 bases. Germline CDR1 and CDR2: KGHSH and LQKENI. The CDR3 is CASSPGQYYEQYF. CDR3 nucleotide sequence: TGTGCCAGCTCCCCGGGACAGTACTACGAGCAGTACTTC.

This clone appeared a single time. The chain has TRBV6-5 and TRBJ2-7; TRBD1 aligns across 9 bases. CDR1 MNHEY and CDR2 SVGAGI come from the germline V gene. The CDR3 is 13 amino acids. The V gene end was trimmed by 8 bases and the J gene end by 3 bases; junction bases not matched to a gene: 5. The DNA of the CDR3 is TGTGCCAGCCGAACGACAGGGGGCTACGAGCAGTACTTC. Its protein product is CASRTTGGYEQYF.

The chain has TRBV10-1 and TRBJ2-5; unclear D gene. Trimming stripped 2 bases from V and 5 bases from J, with 9 bases between. The CDR3 totals 13 residues. Germline V gene lookup returns CDR1 WNHNN and CDR2 SYGVQD (reference sequence). CDR3 DNA: TGCGCCAGCAGTGAGGGGCTCCAGGAGACCCAGTACTTC. Protein: CASSEGLQETQYF.

The chain has TRBV18 and TRBJ1-2; 8 bases are a match to TRBD1. CDR3 length equals 15 residues. The germline CDR1 and CDR2 sequences are KGHSH and LQKENI. Germline trimming cut 4 bases from V and 2 bases from J; bases unmatched to any gene: 6. The CDR3 DNA reads as TGTGCCAGCTCACAAGGGGCAGGGGGCAACTATGGCTACACCTTC. Translated, it gives CASSQGAGGNYGYTF.

This chain connects TRBV19 to TRBJ2-3, with unresolved D. V was shortened by 3 bases and J by 2 bases, with 9 bases between the two germline ends. From germline, CDR1 is LNHDA and CDR2 SQIVND (reference sequence). This CDR3 has 14 amino acids. Written as DNA, the CDR3 is TGTGCCAGTAGTATGCGGCAGGTCACAGATACGCAGTATTTT. Translating gives CASSMRQVTDTQYF. The variable domain in full, completed from reference TRBV19 and TRBJ2-3, reads DGGITQSPKYLFRKEGQNVTLSCEQNLNHDAMYWYRQDPGQGLRLIYYSQIVNDFQKGDIAEGYSVSREKKESFPLTVTSAQKNPTAFYLCASSMRQVTDTQYFGPGTRLTVL.

V gene TRBV27 combines with J gene TRBJ2-1; maybe TRBD2 (6 bases). Germline V gene lookup returns CDR1 MNHEY and CDR2 SMNVEV (reference sequence). The CDR3 has 15 amino acids. V lost 5 bases and J lost 9, with 20 bases in between. The CDR3: CASSPRGLASAEQFF. In DNA, the CDR3 is TGTGCCAGCAGTCCCCGGGGCCTAGCGTCGGCTGAGCAGTTCTTC.

The V call is TRBV7-9, the J call TRBJ2-2; the D gene is possibly TRBD1 (5 bases). The ends were cut back, 3 bases at V and 0 bases at J, with 11 bases in the middle. The CDR3 length is 16 residues. Germline V gene lookup returns CDR1 SEHNR and CDR2 FQNEAQ (reference sequence). The CDR3 nucleotides are TGTGCCAGCAGCTTCTTAGTGGGGCCGAACACCGGGGAGCTGTTTTTT. Its protein is CASSFLVGPNTGELFF. Filled out from reference TRBV7-9 and TRBJ2-2, the complete variable domain reads DTGVSQNPRHKITKRGQNVTFRCDPISEHNRLYWYRQTLGQGPEFLTYFQNEAQLEKSRLLSDRFSAERPKGSFSTLEIQRTEQGDSAMYLCASSFLVGPNTGELFFGEGSRLTVL.

The V and J genes are TRBV5-1 and TRBJ2-1; 10 nucleotides line up with TRBD2. The J segment lost 7 bases and the V segment lost 3 bases, leaving 10 bases of the junction unmatched. Germline CDR1 is SGHRS and CDR2 is YFSETQ. The CDR3 runs 16 residues. The chain's CDR3 is CASSSLTSGMRNEQFF. In DNA, the CDR3 is TGCGCCAGCAGCTCGCTCACTAGCGGGATGAGGAATGAGCAGTTCTTC.

The chain combines TRBV10-3 with TRBJ2-1; 8 positions match TRBD1. CDR3 length: 12 residues. Germline V gives CDR1 ENHRY, CDR2 SYGVKD. Losses at the gene ends were 7 bases for V and 9 bases for J; bases not matched to a gene: 5. The CDR3, as DNA: TGTGCCATCACAGGGGGCCGTGGTGAGCAGTTCTTC. Its protein is CAITGGRGEQFF.

The sample holds a few counts of this clone. The V call is TRBV15, the J call TRBJ2-1; D gene uncertain. V was shortened by 1 base and J by 2 bases, with 9 bases between the two germline ends. The germline CDR1 and CDR2 sequences are LNHNV and YYDKDF (reference sequence). The CDR3 sequence is 15 residues long. Written as DNA, the CDR3 is TGTGCCACCAGCAGAGCAGACCGGACCTACAATGAGCAGTTCTTC. Translating it yields CATSRADRTYNEQFF.

The V call is TRBV7-8, the J call TRBJ2-2, with D possibly TRBD2 on 6 matching bases. Germline-derived CDR1 and CDR2 are SGHVS and FQNEAQ. Trimming removed 4 bases at V and 6 bases at J, with 15 bases between. This CDR3 comprises 15 residues. CDR3 loop: CASSSTRLGAGELFF. CDR3 bases: TGTGCCAGCAGCTCAACGAGACTAGGGGCCGGGGAGCTGTTTTTT.

The rearrangement uses TRBV9 and TRBJ1-5; 7 nucleotides agree with TRBD1. The junction had 9 bases not matched to a gene; V was cut back by 4 bases and J by 8 bases. CDR3 length equals 14 residues. Germline CDR1 SGDLS, CDR2 YYNGEE. CDR3 in amino acids: CASSLGQAQEPQHF. The CDR3 DNA is TGTGCCAGCAGCCTTGGACAGGCTCAGGAGCCCCAGCATTTT.

The chain is built from TRBV11-2 and TRBJ1-1; tentatively, D is TRBD1 (6 bases). V lost 1 base to trimming and J lost 7 bases, with 13 bases between them. Germline CDR1 is SGHAT and CDR2 is FQNNGV. This CDR3 spans 14 amino acids. The CDR3 DNA reads TGTGCCAGCAGCTTAGTACAGGGAGTTGGTGAAGCTTTCTTT. It specifies CASSLVQGVGEAFF.

This clone came up once. The rearrangement joins TRBV7-9 to TRBJ2-7; the match to TRBD2 covers 7 bases. The ends lost 4 bases at V and 6 bases at J; junction bases unmatched: 9. This CDR3 contains 14 residues. In germline, CDR1 is SEHNR, CDR2 FQNEAQ (reference sequence). CDR3 region: CASSSTAGSAEQYF. CDR3 DNA: TGTGCCAGCAGCTCAACAGCGGGGAGCGCCGAGCAGTACTTC.

This clone has just one count. Since a much larger clone is just one base distant, this may be a read error. This chain connects TRBV11-1 to TRBJ2-5, with D unresolved. Germline assignment: CDR1 SGHAT and CDR2 FQDESV (reference sequence). The CDR3 spans 13 residues. The CDR3 sequence is CASSLGVAETRYF. CDR3 nucleotides: TGTGCCAGCAGCCTCGGAGTTGCAGAGACCCGGTACTTC.

This clone was seen a single time. CDR3 sequence: CASSLDRGETQYF. The CDR3, as DNA: TGTGCCAGCAGTCTGGACAGGGGAGAGACCCAGTACTTC. This chain connects TRBV28 to TRBJ2-5; 9 positions agree with TRBD1. Germline CDR1 and CDR2: MDHEN and SYDVKM. The CDR3 sequence is 13 residues long. V was pared by 5 bases and J by 4 bases, with 2 bases of the junction left unmatched.

The chain carries TRBV30 and TRBJ1-5; D uncertain. V dropped 7 bases and J dropped 9 bases, with 19 bases sitting between them. CDR1 and CDR2 (germline): GTSNPN, SVGIG (reference sequence). The CDR3 is made up of 13 amino acids. In nucleotides, the CDR3 is TGTGCCTACTCCCGGGAGTCTAAGGGGCCCCAGCATTTT. Translated, it gives CAYSRESKGPQHF.

This rearrangement joins TRBV28 to TRBJ1-2; TRBD1 might be the D (5 bases). Germline V CDR1 and CDR2: MDHEN, SYDVKM. Trimming removed 2 bases at V and 8 bases at J, with 24 bases between. The CDR3 has 17 amino acids. Written as DNA, the CDR3 is TGTGCCAGCAGTTTAGAGGGGCCCCTTCAGCTTCGGAGGGGCTACACCTTC. Amino acid sequence: CASSLEGPLQLRRGYTF.

The CDR3 here is CASSDPGSNYGYTF. CDR3 DNA sequence: TGTGCCAGCAGTGATCCGGGCTCTAACTATGGCTACACCTTC. V and J are TRBV2 and TRBJ1-2; no definite D call. The CDR3 is 14 residues long. V was pared by 3 bases and J by 0 bases, with 8 bases between. Germline V gene lookup returns CDR1 SNHLY and CDR2 FYNNEI.

Concerning this clone: Different DNA sequences within this sample yield the same CDR3. The chain recombines TRBV6-1 with TRBJ1-5; TRBD1 might be the D (6 bases). From germline, CDR1 is MNHNS and CDR2 SASEGT. V was clipped by 3 bases and J by 3 bases, with 9 bases between them. The CDR3 runs to 14 residues. The DNA of the CDR3 is TGTGCCAGCAGTGAGAGGACAGCCAATCAGCCCCAGCATTTT. Protein sequence: CASSERTANQPQHF.

A word on this clone: This sample also contains other DNA sequences that code for the same CDR3. V usage is TRBV2 and J usage is TRBJ2-2; 8 positions match TRBD1. The CDR3 totals 14 residues. Trimming removed 6 bases from V and 3 bases from J; junction bases left unmatched: 3. Germline CDR1 reads SNHLY; CDR2 reads FYNNEI. CDR3 in amino acids: CASRGQVDTGELFF. DNA of the CDR3: TGTGCCAGCAGGGGACAGGTCGACACCGGGGAGCTGTTTTTT.

This clone appeared a few times. At the DNA level, this CDR3 is encoded by other sequences in the same sample as well. V gene TRBV19 combines with J gene TRBJ1-2, with D uncertain. CDR3 size: 13 residues. Trimming stripped 3 bases from V and 4 bases from J, with 9 bases between. From germline, CDR1 is LNHDA and CDR2 SQIVND (reference sequence). In nucleotides, the CDR3 is TGTGCCAGTAGTATGCGGCAGCTCTATGGCTACACCTTC. Its protein product is CASSMRQLYGYTF.

This rearrangement joins TRBV5-4 to TRBJ2-5; either TRBD1 or TRBD2 may fit D (6 bases each). V dropped 2 bases and J dropped 4 bases, with 12 bases sitting between them. This CDR3 contains 14 residues. Germline V gives CDR1 SGHNT, CDR2 YYREEE (reference sequence). CDR3 amino acids: CASSFPGAGETQYF. DNA for the CDR3: TGTGCCAGCAGCTTTCCGGGGGCGGGAGAGACCCAGTACTTC.

The rearrangement links TRBV18 to TRBJ2-3, with D unclear. The V and J ends lost 2 bases and 3 bases respectively, with 9 bases between them. The CDR3 covers 14 residues. The V gene's germline CDR1 is KGHSH and CDR2 LQKENI. CDR3 DNA: TGTGCCAGCTCACCAGAGGACGGAACAGATACGCAGTATTTT. Translated, it gives CASSPEDGTDTQYF.

The chain recombines TRBV27 with TRBJ1-2, with TRBD1 as a possible D gene (6 bases). This CDR3 has 14 residues. Per the germline V gene, CDR1 is MNHEY and CDR2 is SMNVEV (reference sequence). Trimming cost V 2 bases and J 8 bases, with 15 bases left between them. This CDR3 is CASSLVGQFGGYTF. CDR3 in DNA: TGTGCCAGCAGTTTAGTAGGACAGTTCGGCGGCTACACCTTC.

In its sample, this clone was seen once. This chain joins TRBV9 and TRBJ1-1, with 8 bases matching TRBD1. CDR1 SGDLS and CDR2 YYNGEE come from the germline V gene. The CDR3 sequence is 16 residues long. Losses at the gene ends were 4 bases for V and 0 bases for J; bases not matched to a gene: 8. The CDR3, as DNA: TGTGCCAGCAGCCCTGGACAGGGTAATATGAACACTGAAGCTTTCTTT. Its protein is CASSPGQGNMNTEAFF.